This T cell receptor (beta chain) was identified during a study of blood T cell repertoires in COVID-19. Clones were read by immunoSEQ multiplex PCR, and TCRdb kept only the in-frame ones, dropping some. The repertoire holds approximately 200,000 clones, with nearly 90% as singletons. The source of this sequence is a man aged 25 to 45 who had recovered from COVID-19. Material for sequencing was PBMCs or T cells enriched from blood (not recorded which).

CDR3 amino acids: CASSTIISGDEKLFF. The CDR3 DNA follows: TGTGCCAGCAGTACCATCATCTCAGGGGATGAAAAACTGTTTTTT. The chain has TRBV28 and TRBJ1-4; TRBD1 might be the D (6 bases). V was trimmed by 5 bases and J by 6 bases, leaving 16 bases between them. The CDR3 is 15 amino acids. Germline values: CDR1 MDHEN, CDR2 SYDVKM.